Listed below are T cell receptor beta chains from one sample, sequenced in a study of blood T cell repertoires in COVID-19. TCRdb keeps only in-frame clones here, not all; method: immunoSEQ multiplex PCR. The sample consists of 200,000 to 300,000 clones, about 89% of them appearing once. The sequencing input was peripheral blood. These receptors were obtained from a woman in her forties or fifties with acute or convalescent COVID-19. Each CDR3 is given with its conserved first and last residue. Fields, in order: D gene, J gene, clone size, V gene, CDR3 protein, CDR3 DNA. D genes are given only for firm matches. Size is omitted from some rows. Given values are once, few, many or a class for expanded clones.

NA	TRBJ1-4	few	TRBV25-1	CASRSGIATNEKLFF	TGTGCCAGCAGAAGCGGAATTGCAACTAATGAAAAACTGTTTTTT
NA	TRBJ1-1	NA	TRBV2	CASSVEGGNTEAFF	TGTGCCAGCAGTGTAGAGGGAGGGAACACTGAAGCTTTCTTT
NA	TRBJ2-1	NA	TRBV7-9	CASSLYTGEGEQFF	TGTGCCAGCAGCTTATACACGGGAGAGGGTGAGCAGTTCTTC
TRBD1	TRBJ2-3	once	TRBV9	CASDRGLTTDTQYF	TGTGCCAGCGACAGGGGGCTGACGACAGATACGCAGTATTTT
NA	TRBJ2-1	once	TRBV29-1	CSVEDFSSYNEQFF	TGCAGCGTTGAGGACTTCTCCTCCTACAATGAGCAGTTCTTC
NA	TRBJ2-7	NA	TRBV18	CASSPPGRSASYEQYF	TGTGCCAGCTCACCACCGGGCAGGTCCGCCTCCTACGAGCAGTACTTC
NA	TRBJ2-7	NA	TRBV27	CASSSKDSYYEQYF	TGTGCCAGCAGTTCAAAGGACAGCTACTACGAGCAGTACTTC
NA	TRBJ2-7	NA	TRBV5-1	CASQTYEQYF	TGCGCCAGCCAGACCTACGAGCAGTACTTC
TRBD1	TRBJ2-7	many	TRBV13	CASSLEVHPDRVGPYEQYF	TGTGCCAGCAGCTTAGAAGTCCACCCCGACAGGGTGGGCCCCTACGAGCAGTACTTC
NA	TRBJ1-1	NA	TRBV9	CASSEGDSTEAFF	TGTGCCAGCAGCGAAGGGGATTCCACTGAAGCTTTCTTT
NA	TRBJ2-1	NA	TRBV27	CASSFGQGMDEQFF	TGTGCCAGCAGTTTTGGGCAGGGGATGGATGAGCAGTTCTTC
TRBD1	TRBJ1-5	NA	TRBV7-6	CASSLLQGERQPQHF	TGTGCCAGCAGCTTGCTACAGGGGGAGCGTCAGCCCCAGCATTTT
TRBD1	TRBJ2-7	NA	TRBV24-1	CATSDPDRGSYEQYF	TGTGCCACCAGTGACCCCGACAGGGGCTCCTACGAGCAGTACTTC
NA	TRBJ1-2	NA	TRBV20-1	CSASHVGRAGGYTF	TGCAGTGCTAGTCACGTCGGCAGGGCCGGAGGCTACACCTTC
TRBD2	TRBJ2-3	once	TRBV19	CASGAGTSTDTQYF	TGTGCCAGTGGAGCGGGAACTAGCACAGATACGCAGTATTTT
TRBD1	TRBJ2-7	once	TRBV18	CASSRDWTGNEQYF	TGTGCCAGCTCACGCGACTGGACAGGGAACGAGCAGTACTTC
TRBD1	TRBJ2-7	NA	TRBV4-1	CASSQFAGTGIYEQYF	TGCGCCAGCAGCCAATTTGCCGGGACAGGGATCTACGAGCAGTACTTC
NA	TRBJ2-5	NA	TRBV7-2	CASSLTGSPAETQYF	TGTGCCAGCAGCTTAACCGGGAGCCCTGCGGAGACCCAGTACTTC
NA	TRBJ1-1	NA	TRBV2	CASSDLGGNTEAFF	TGTGCCAGCAGTGATTTGGGGGGGAACACTGAAGCTTTCTTT
NA	TRBJ2-7	NA	TRBV9	CASSVGDSGSEQYF	TGTGCCAGCAGCGTAGGGGACTCCGGGTCCGAGCAGTACTTC
NA	TRBJ2-1	NA	TRBV7-3	CASSLNRGPANEQFF	TGTGCCAGCAGCTTAAACCGCGGTCCGGCGAATGAGCAGTTCTTC
TRBD1	TRBJ1-1	NA	TRBV29-1	CSVSTGMNTEAFF	TGCAGCGTATCGACAGGGATGAACACTGAAGCTTTCTTT
NA	TRBJ2-2	NA	TRBV10-3	CAISESGGPGELFF	TGTGCCATCAGTGAGTCGGGGGGGCCCGGGGAGCTGTTTTTT
NA	TRBJ1-1	NA	TRBV18	CASSPPHSVNTEAFF	TGTGCCAGCTCCCCCCCCCATTCAGTGAACACTGAAGCTTTCTTT
NA	TRBJ1-4	NA	TRBV2	CASRWRADNEKLFF	TGTGCCAGCAGATGGAGGGCGGATAATGAAAAACTGTTTTTT
NA	TRBJ1-1	NA	TRBV28	CASSLGQMNTEAFF	TGTGCCAGCAGTTTAGGGCAGATGAACACTGAAGCTTTCTTT
NA	TRBJ1-3	NA	TRBV5-4	CASSFPTGNTIYF	TGTGCCAGCAGCTTTCCAACTGGAAACACCATATATTTT
TRBD1	TRBJ1-1	NA	TRBV5-1	CASSSPDRVRDTEAFF	TGCGCCAGCAGCTCGCCTGACAGGGTAAGGGACACTGAAGCTTTCTTT